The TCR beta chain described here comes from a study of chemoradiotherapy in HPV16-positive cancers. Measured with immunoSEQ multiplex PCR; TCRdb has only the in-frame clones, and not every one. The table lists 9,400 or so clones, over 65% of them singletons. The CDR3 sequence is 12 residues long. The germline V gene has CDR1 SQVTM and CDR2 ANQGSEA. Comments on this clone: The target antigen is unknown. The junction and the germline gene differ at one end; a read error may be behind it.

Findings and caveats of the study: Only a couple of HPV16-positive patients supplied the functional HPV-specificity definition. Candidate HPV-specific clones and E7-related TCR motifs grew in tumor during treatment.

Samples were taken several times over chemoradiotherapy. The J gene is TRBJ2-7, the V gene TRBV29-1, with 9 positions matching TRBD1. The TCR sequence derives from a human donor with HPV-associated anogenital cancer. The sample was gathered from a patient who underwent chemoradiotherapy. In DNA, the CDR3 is TGCAGCGATGAACAGGGGGCGGACGAGCAGTACTTC. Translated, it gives CSDEQGADEQYF.